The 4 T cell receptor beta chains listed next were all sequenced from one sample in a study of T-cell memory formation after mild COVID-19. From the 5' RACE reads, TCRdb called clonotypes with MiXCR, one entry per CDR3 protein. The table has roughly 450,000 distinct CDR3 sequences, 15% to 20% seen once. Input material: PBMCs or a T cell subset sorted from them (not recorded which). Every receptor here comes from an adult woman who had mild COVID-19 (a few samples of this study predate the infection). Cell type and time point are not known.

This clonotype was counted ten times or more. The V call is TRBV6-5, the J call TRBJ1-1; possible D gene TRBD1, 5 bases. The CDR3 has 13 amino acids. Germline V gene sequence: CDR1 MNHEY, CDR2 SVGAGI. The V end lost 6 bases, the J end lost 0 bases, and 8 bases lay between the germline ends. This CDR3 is CASSWGLNTEAFF. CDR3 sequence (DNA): TGTGCCAGCAGCTGGGGGTTGAACACTGAAGCTTTCTTT.

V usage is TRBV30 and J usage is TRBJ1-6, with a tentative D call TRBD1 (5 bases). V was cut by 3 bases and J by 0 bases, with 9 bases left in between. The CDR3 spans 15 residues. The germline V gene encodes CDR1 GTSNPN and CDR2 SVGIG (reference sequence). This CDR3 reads CAWSRGSSYNSPLHF. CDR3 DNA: TGTGCCTGGAGCCGGGGGAGCTCCTATAATTCACCCCTCCACTTT.

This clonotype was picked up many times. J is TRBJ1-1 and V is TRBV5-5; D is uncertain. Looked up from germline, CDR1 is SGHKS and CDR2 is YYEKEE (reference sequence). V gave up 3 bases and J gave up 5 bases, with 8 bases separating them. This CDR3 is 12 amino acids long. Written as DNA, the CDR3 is TGTGCCAGCAGCTCCCCGGGGACTGAAGCTTTCTTT. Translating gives CASSSPGTEAFF.

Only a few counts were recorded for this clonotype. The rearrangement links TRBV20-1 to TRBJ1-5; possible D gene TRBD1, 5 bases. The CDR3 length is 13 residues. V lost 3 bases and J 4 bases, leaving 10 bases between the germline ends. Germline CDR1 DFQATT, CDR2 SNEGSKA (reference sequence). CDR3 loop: CSASLEGNQPQHF. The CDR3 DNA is TGCAGTGCTAGCCTTGAGGGGAATCAGCCCCAGCATTTT.